Listed here are 27 T cell receptor beta chains from one sample, sequenced in a study of OX40 agonist ivuxolimab in advanced cancers. The data were produced by immunoSEQ multiplex PCR, yet TCRdb's version contains in-frame clones alone and is incomplete. Of more than 75,000 clones listed, approximately 85% are singletons. The source material was CD4+ or CD8+ T cells sorted from blood, sampled in a trial of the OX40 agonist ivuxolimab. These TCRs come from an adult with an advanced solid tumor such as melanoma, head and neck, liver or kidney cancer.

The chain links TRBV7-9 to TRBJ2-7; 7 nucleotides agree with TRBD1. Germline V CDR1 and CDR2: SEHNR, FQNEAQ (reference sequence). This CDR3 is built from 15 residues. Trimming at V came to 5 bases and at J to 1 base, leaving 8 bases not matched to a gene. The chain's CDR3 is CASSPGGTGSYEQYF. The CDR3 DNA is TGTGCCAGCAGCCCAGGGGGTACAGGGTCCTACGAGCAGTACTTC.

The V call is TRBV18, the J call TRBJ2-7; D perhaps matches TRBD1 (6 bases). The CDR3 covers 14 residues. Germline V gene lookup returns CDR1 KGHSH and CDR2 LQKENI. V lost 4 bases to trimming and J lost 1 base, with 11 bases between them. CDR3 sequence (DNA): TGTGCCAGCTCACAGGGCAGGGGTTCCTACGAGCAGTACGTC. This encodes CASSQGRGSYEQYV.

The rearrangement uses TRBV15 and TRBJ2-4; the D gene is possibly TRBD2 (5 bases). The CDR3 is made up of 13 amino acids. Germline V gene data show CDR1 as LNHNV and CDR2 as YYDKDF (reference sequence). With 3 bases removed from V and 6 bases from J, the gap between germline ends came to 9 bases. As DNA, the CDR3 is TGTGCCACCAGCAGCGGGATCCTAAACATTCAGTACTTC. It encodes CATSSGILNIQYF.

This clone was detected only a few times. The rearrangement uses TRBV30 and TRBJ1-4; D gene ambiguous. The V end lost 5 bases, the J end lost 8 bases, and 21 bases lay between the germline ends. Per germline, CDR1 GTSNPN and CDR2 SVGIG (reference sequence). This CDR3 is built from 15 residues. The CDR3 is CAWPSCEEWREKLFF. The DNA of the CDR3 is TGTGCCTGGCCCTCCTGCGAGGAATGGCGCGAAAAACTGTTTTTT.

This sequence joins TRBV10-3 and TRBJ2-3; TRBD1 might be the D (5 bases). The CDR3 covers 15 residues. The germline CDR1 and CDR2 sequences are ENHRY and SYGVKD. Trimming pared 10 bases from V and 0 bases from J, leaving 17 bases between. The CDR3 protein is CATYHRTSSTDTQYF. As DNA, the CDR3 is TGTGCCACCTACCATCGGACATCTAGCACAGATACGCAGTATTTT.

The chain joins TRBV27 to TRBJ1-2; 9 positions agree with TRBD1. The CDR3 is made up of 14 amino acids. Per the germline V gene, CDR1 is MNHEY and CDR2 is SMNVEV (reference sequence). CDR3 in DNA: TGTGCATCTCGCCGGACCGGGACAGGGTATGGCTACACCTTC. It codes for CASRRTGTGYGYTF.

J is TRBJ2-2 and V is TRBV21-1; the table's D call, TRBD1, has no DNA check behind it. TRBV21-1 counts as a pseudogene. This CDR3 is built from 14 residues. The CDR3 is CASSSTGNTGELFF. In nucleotides, the CDR3 is TGTGCCAGCAGTAGTACAGGGAACACCGGGGAGCTGTTTTTT.

The CDR3 nucleotides are TGTGCCAGCAGTTCCTCCGGGGACAGGGTGAATTCACCCCTCCACTTT. Protein: CASSSSGDRVNSPLHF. The genes are TRBV6-5 and TRBJ1-6; 9 nucleotides agree with TRBD1. Germline trimming cut 4 bases from V and 7 bases from J; bases unmatched to any gene: 8. Germline V CDR1 and CDR2: MNHEY, SVGAGI. CDR3 length: 16 residues.

This sequence joins TRBV4-1 and TRBJ2-1; 7 bases line up with TRBD2. V was clipped by 4 bases and J by 0 bases; unmatched bases: 9. Germline CDR1 MGHRA, CDR2 YSYEKL. The CDR3 is made up of 17 amino acids. CDR3 in amino acids: CASSRGTGTTSYNEQFF. In DNA form, the CDR3 reads TGCGCCAGCAGCCGTGGAACCGGGACTACCTCCTACAATGAGCAGTTCTTC.

The chain recombines TRBV5-1 with TRBJ2-2; unclear D gene. The germline V gene has CDR1 SGHRS and CDR2 YFSETQ. There are 18 residues in the CDR3. Trimming stripped 1 base from V and 0 bases from J, with 16 bases between. The CDR3 sequence: CASSLRSRIQSNTGELFF. CDR3 nucleotides: TGCGCCAGCAGCTTGCGATCTAGGATACAATCGAACACCGGGGAGCTGTTTTTT.

There are a few counts of this clone. The chain uses TRBV5-1 and TRBJ1-5; D not certain. CDR3 size: 14 residues. Germline CDR1 is SGHRS and CDR2 is YFSETQ. The germline V and J ends were trimmed by 0 bases and 1 base, with 5 bases remaining between them. CDR3 in amino acids: CASSLDSSNQPQHF. The DNA for the CDR3 is TGCGCCAGCAGCTTGGACAGCAGCAATCAGCCCCAGCATTTT.

A few counts support this clone. The J gene is TRBJ2-1, the V gene TRBV7-2; no reliable D call. V dropped 1 base and J dropped 5 bases, with 6 bases sitting between them. Germline values: CDR1 SGHTA, CDR2 FQGNSA. This CDR3 is 13 amino acids long. CDR3 DNA: TGTGCCAGCAGCTTAGTTCGGAACAATGAGCAGTTCTTC. As protein: CASSLVRNNEQFF.

This chain joins TRBV19 and TRBJ1-2, with 9 positions matching TRBD1. The junction had 10 bases not matched to a gene; V was cut back by 7 bases and J by 7 bases. This CDR3 is 14 amino acids long. Germline-derived CDR1 and CDR2 are LNHDA and SQIVND (reference sequence). CDR3 in DNA: TGTGCCAGTACCCCCACAGGGGGCTATGGTGGCTACACCTTC. Translating it yields CASTPTGGYGGYTF.

This clone was seen more than once but under ten times. The CDR3 reads CASSQGSTGYGGNTIYF. The DNA of the CDR3 is TGTGCCAGCAGCCAAGGTTCCACAGGGTATGGTGGAAACACCATATATTTT. This chain connects TRBV14 to TRBJ1-3; the D gene is possibly TRBD1 (6 bases). In germline, CDR1 is SGHDN, CDR2 FVKESK. The CDR3 loop spans 17 amino acids. Deletions cut 1 base from V and 3 bases from J, with 16 bases between.

Of note for this clone: Other nucleotide sequences in the sample specify the same CDR3. The chain combines TRBV19 with TRBJ2-5; D gene unclear. CDR1 and CDR2 (germline): LNHDA, SQIVND (reference sequence). CDR3 length: 14 amino acids. V lost 5 bases and J 9 bases, leaving 19 bases between the germline ends. The CDR3 DNA reads as TGTGCCAGTAGTGAGACAACCCCAAGATGGCCCCAGTACTTC. This codes for CASSETTPRWPQYF.

V and J are TRBV6-6 and TRBJ1-2; TRBD1 is a possible D gene (5 bases). This CDR3 spans 14 amino acids. The germline CDR1 and CDR2 sequences are MNHNY and SVGAGI (reference sequence). The ends were cut back, 5 bases at V and 3 bases at J, with 13 bases in the middle. The CDR3 spells CASSPGTLYYGYTF. The CDR3 DNA sequence: TGTGCCAGCAGTCCCGGGACCCTTTACTATGGCTACACCTTC.

The V gene is TRBV5-1, the J gene TRBJ2-3, with a tentative D call TRBD2 (5 bases). Germline V CDR1 and CDR2: SGHRS, YFSETQ. Trimming cost V 5 bases and J 4 bases, with 8 bases left between them. This CDR3 comprises 12 residues. The CDR3 loop reads CASRVLADTQYF. DNA for the CDR3: TGCGCCAGCAGGGTACTAGCAGATACGCAGTATTTT.

The chain recombines TRBV15 with TRBJ2-7, with 7 bases aligning to TRBD1. Germline V lookup: CDR1 LNHNV, CDR2 YYDKDF (reference sequence). The CDR3 has 15 residues. The V segment lost 3 bases and the J segment 2 bases; nucleotides outside the gene matches: 7. The CDR3 region has the DNA TGTGCCACCAGCAGGGACAGGATCTCGCCCTACGAGCAGTACGTC. Amino acids: CATSRDRISPYEQYV.

The rearrangement links TRBV6-1 to TRBJ2-3; D gene ambiguous. Trimming cost V 10 bases and J 2 bases, with 19 bases left between them. The germline gives CDR1 MNHNS, CDR2 SASEGT. The CDR3 has 15 residues. DNA of the CDR3: TGTGCCACCGGAGAAGTGGGCCAGAACACAGATACGCAGTATTTT. It translates to CATGEVGQNTDTQYF.

This chain connects TRBV5-1 to TRBJ1-4; tentative D call: TRBD1 (5 bases). This CDR3 spans 14 amino acids. V shed 2 bases and J shed 4 bases, with 9 bases lying between them. Germline V lookup: CDR1 SGHRS, CDR2 YFSETQ. The CDR3 reads CASSFGGDNEKLFF. CDR3 nucleotides: TGCGCCAGCAGCTTTGGGGGGGATAATGAAAAACTGTTTTTT.

V and J are TRBV7-2 and TRBJ2-7; D might be TRBD1 (7 bases). The CDR3 has 14 residues. Trimming took off 1 base at V and 6 bases at J, with 13 bases between the two ends. CDR1 and CDR2 from the germline V gene are SGHTA and FQGNSA. CDR3 bases: TGTGCCAGCAGCTTAGTGGTCCAGGGGGGCGAGCAGTACTTC. Its protein is CASSLVVQGGEQYF.

The chain links TRBV7-8 to TRBJ2-1, with 10 bases aligning to TRBD2. This CDR3 region has 16 residues. With 1 base clipped from V and 10 bases from J, the junction kept 10 bases outside the gene matches. The germline V gene has CDR1 SGHVS and CDR2 FQNEAQ. CDR3 sequence: CASSLGSGGDEGEQFF. In DNA, the CDR3 is TGTGCCAGCAGCTTAGGGAGCGGGGGGGACGAAGGGGAGCAGTTCTTC.

The chain links TRBV13 to TRBJ2-5; possible D gene TRBD1, 5 bases. The closer fit of TRBJ2-7 to the DNA end suggests the J call may be wrong. Per the germline V gene, CDR1 is PRHDT and CDR2 is FYEKMQ (reference sequence). This CDR3 is built from 13 residues. CDR3 residues: CASSSRQIYEQYF. CDR3 coding DNA: TGTGCCAGCAGCTCCAGACAGATCTACGAGCAGTACTTC.

This clone has a handful of counts. The chain recombines TRBV7-3 with TRBJ1-3; D call uncertain. The V and J ends lost 4 bases and 3 bases respectively, with 7 bases between them. The CDR3 sequence is 13 residues long. Germline loops: CDR1 SGHTA, CDR2 FQGTGA. In DNA, the CDR3 is TGTGCCAGCAGCTCCCAGCGTGGAAACACCATATATTTT. This translates into CASSSQRGNTIYF.

The V gene is TRBV7-2, the J gene TRBJ2-3; D unresolved. The ends were cut back, 6 bases at V and 2 bases at J, with 21 bases in the middle. This CDR3 region has 17 residues. Germline CDR1 reads SGHTA; CDR2 reads FQGNSA. The CDR3: CASSLKGRARDTDTQYF. For the CDR3, the DNA is TGTGCCAGCAGTCTCAAGGGTCGGGCTAGAGACACAGATACGCAGTATTTT. Complete variable domain (other parts from reference TRBV7-2 and TRBJ2-3): GAGVSQSPSNKVTEKGKDVELRCDPISGHTALYWYRQSLGQGLEFLIYFQGNSAPDKSGLPSDRFSAERTGGSVSTLTIQRTQQEDSAVYLCASSLKGRARDTDTQYFGPGTRLTVL.

The chain couples TRBV7-8 to TRBJ1-4; no clear D gene. The V and J ends lost 5 bases and 2 bases respectively, with 9 bases between them. This CDR3 contains 14 residues. The germline V gene has CDR1 SGHVS and CDR2 FQNEAQ. DNA for the CDR3: TGTGCCAGCAGCCCCAGCCGCACTAATGAAAAACTGTTTTTT. This codes for CASSPSRTNEKLFF.

In this sample, this clone turned up a few times. This chain links TRBV4-2 with TRBJ1-2; 10 nucleotides agree with TRBD1. The V gene's germline CDR1 is LGHNA and CDR2 YNFKEQ. The CDR3 loop spans 14 amino acids. V lost 5 bases, J lost 6 bases, and 6 bases stayed unmatched. CDR3 sequence reads: CASSVGQGQDGYTF. In DNA, the CDR3 is TGTGCCAGCAGCGTGGGACAGGGGCAAGATGGCTACACCTTC.